Here is one T cell receptor beta chain with its context. This clone occurred once. Its binding antigen is unknown. One base away there is no much larger clone; base qualities are not given. Another Seattle source contributed samples from volunteer blood donors who had recovered from COVID-19. The collaborating institutions used their own protocols to collect whole blood in K2EDTA tubes. For TCRbeta analysis, collaborators shipped samples as frozen whole blood, isolated PBMCs, or DNA extracted from either of those sample types. The sample comes from a study of blood T cell repertoires in COVID-19 (TCRdb year 2020). Regarding the complete study: Samples from collaborators originated in the United States, Italy and Spain and spanned both the acute and convalescent phases of COVID-19. The material from the prospective study consisted of cDNA or gDNA derived from T cells, B-cell-depleted T cells, or PBMCs. The dataset comprised deeply sampled blood TCRbeta repertoires from subjects exposed to, actively infected with, or recovered from COVID-19. The repertoires were released in a freely available public database meant as a resource for research on the immune response to SARS-CoV-2. The samples were drawn from the first 160 participants of the ongoing ImmuneRACE study and from 1,254 subjects provided by 6 global collaborators. Nearly every sample came with metadata listing a de-identified subject ID, COVID-19 status, age in years and sex. HLA class I and class II types, where available, came from metadata supplied by the sample provider rather than from assay-based typing.

TCRbeta CDR3 regions were amplified from genomic DNA by means of the immunoSEQ Assay, a bias-controlled multiplex PCR. The authors processed their data as follows. Within the assay, amplification of reference gene primers was used to estimate how many nucleated cells each sample contained. To quantify the absolute abundance of each unique TCRbeta CDR3 rearrangement, sequence reads were collapsed and filtered. For each sample, productive Simpson clonality was calculated as the square root of Simpson's diversity index over productive rearrangements. The source is immuneACCESS, and TCRdb retained only in-frame sequences with V and J called. Part of the clones is not carried over; for the studies checked, unresolved V genes explain less than half of this, and the remainder is unexplained. The DNA was the basis for D and trimming; V, J and clone size are from that table. This sample lists 160,000 or so clones; around 90% were detected once. Around 3.9% of the sample goes to the ten largest clones.

V trim: 4 bases; J trim: 7 bases; unmatched bases: 5. The CDR3 spans 13 residues, from the cysteine through the phenylalanine. The DNA shown is the 39-base CDR3, in frame from base 1. CDR1 and CDR2 were assigned from the germline V gene as SGHRS and YFSETQ. The study at large found these results: Clinical and demographic metadata were provided uncurated, with the amount varying by source and participant.

The specimen sequenced was peripheral blood. The chain is made from TRBV5-1 and TRBJ1-1; 9 bases in the junction line up with TRBD1. The clonotype comes from an older woman who had recovered from COVID-19. The nucleotide sequence is given as TGCGCCAGCAGCATCGAGGGACAGGGTGAAGCTTTCTTT. Protein translation: CASSIEGQGEAFF.